A single T cell receptor beta chain is shown here with its context. The length of the CDR3 is 18 residues. Trimming shortened V by 3 bases and J by 0 bases, and 21 bases separated the two germline ends. Germline lookup yields CDR1 SGHRS and CDR2 YFSETQ. The data derive from a study of blood T cell repertoires in COVID-19. Study information: Italy, Spain and the United States were the sources of the convalescent and acute COVID-19 samples. Sources were T cells, B-cell-depleted T cells, or PBMCs; the material itself was cDNA or gDNA.

Original methodology: It was from reference gene primer amplification that nucleated cell counts were estimated. The protocol was immunoSEQ multiplex PCR, while the TCRdb copy is restricted to in-frame clones and leaves out a portion. V and J calls and clone size are as listed in that table; D and trimming were resolved from the DNA. The repertoire holds approximately 50,000 clones, with over 65% as singletons. The clonotype was recovered from a human donor in a cohort sampled during active COVID-19. Material for sequencing was peripheral blood. This chain uses TRBV5-1 with TRBJ1-1; D is possibly TRBD1 (6 bases). CDR3 DNA: TGCGCCAGCAGCTCCACCAGACAGGCGCCGCCGATGAACACTGAAGCTTTCTTT. It yields the protein CASSSTRQAPPMNTEAFF. The whole variable domain, remainder taken from reference TRBV5-1 and TRBJ1-1, is KAGVTQTPRYLIKTRGQQVTLSCSPISGHRSVSWYQQTPGQGLQFLFEYFSETQRNKGNFPGRFSGRQFSNSRSEMNVSTLELGDSALYLCASSSTRQAPPMNTEAFFGQGTRLTVV.